The clone carrying this T cell receptor (beta chain) was found a few times. The target antigen is unknown. Authors' processing steps: Sample-level TCR yields exhibited a median of around 90,000, with a range of 23,224 to 690,600. A single record per CDR3 protein comes from TCRdb applying MiXCR to the RACE reads. The V and J calls come from TCRdb's annotation, not from the publication. The sample shows 130,000 or so distinct CDR3 sequences, around 8.2% of them seen only once. Time point meaning: healthy volunteer bleed at 2 weeks. Before extraction, the whole blood was not fractionated, and total RNA was taken from it. This entry is derived from a study of human T cells and chemical hapten exposure. Study outcomes and limitations: No alteration of TCRs above 1 in 1000 frequency was seen with DPC sensitization.

V was trimmed by 6 bases and J by 7 bases, leaving 22 bases between them. Looked up from germline, CDR1 is SNHLY and CDR2 is FYNNEI. The CDR3 loop spans 16 amino acids. The TCR was taken from a male donor in good health. Some clones in this sample may be carry-over from other donors' samples. This chain uses TRBV2 with TRBJ2-1; the D gene could be TRBD1 or TRBD2 (5 bases each). Sequencing was done on a sample of whole blood. Written as DNA, the CDR3 is TGTGCCAGCAGGCCGGGACCAGGGACCCACGGGAATGAGCAGTTCTTC. The encoded protein is CASRPGPGTHGNEQFF.